Presented here are 20 T cell receptor beta chains from one specimen sequenced in a study of blood T cells in healthy people across ages. For the second PCR, which ran for 7 to 11 cycles, a sample-barcoded 5' primer and a J-beta primer mix were used. TCRdb re-analysed the 5' RACE reads in MiXCR, keeping a single row per CDR3 protein. This sample has about 680,000 distinct CDR3 sequences; around 45% occur once, and the top ten carry roughly 30%. Source material: blood. The receptor set was obtained from a woman aged 55-75 years in good health.

This chain links TRBV7-8 with TRBJ2-1; 11 bases map to TRBD2. Per germline, CDR1 SGHVS and CDR2 FQNEAQ. The CDR3 consists of 19 residues. J gave up 2 bases and V 5 bases, and 14 bases lay outside the gene matches. The CDR3 is CASSEDGNSGRAAYNEQFF. CDR3 bases: TGTGCCAGCAGCGAAGATGGTAATAGCGGGAGGGCCGCCTACAATGAGCAGTTCTTC.

V gene TRBV4-1 combines with J gene TRBJ2-3; no clear D gene. Germline V CDR1 and CDR2: MGHRA, YSYEKL. The CDR3 runs 15 residues. V was clipped by 2 bases and J by 0 bases, with 9 bases between them. As DNA, the CDR3 is TGCGCCAGCAGCCAAATCCTATCTAGCACAGATACGCAGTATTTT. It codes for CASSQILSSTDTQYF.

This chain joins TRBV25-1 and TRBJ2-7; D possibly corresponds to TRBD2 (5 bases). This CDR3 comprises 11 residues. Germline V lookup: CDR1 MGHDK, CDR2 SYGVNS. V gave up 8 bases and J gave up 4 bases, with 9 bases separating them. The CDR3 DNA is TGTGCCAGCGGACTCCCTTACGAGCAGTACTTC. Amino acids: CASGLPYEQYF.

The V call is TRBV7-2, the J call TRBJ2-1; 7 nucleotides align to TRBD2. There are 13 residues in the CDR3. V gave up 5 bases and J gave up 12 bases; unmatched junction bases: 10. Germline-derived CDR1 and CDR2 are SGHTA and FQGNSA. The CDR3 loop reads CASSGVRLAGQFF. The CDR3, as DNA: TGTGCCAGCAGCGGAGTTCGATTAGCGGGGCAGTTCTTC.

The CDR3 DNA follows: TGTGCCAGCAGCCAAAGTATCGTTAAAGGGGGCTTCTACGAGCAGTACTTC. It is translated as CASSQSIVKGGFYEQYF. This chain uses TRBV14 with TRBJ2-7; 7 bases match TRBD1. V shed 2 bases and J 3 bases; nucleotides not matched to a gene: 13. Per the germline V gene, CDR1 is SGHDN and CDR2 is FVKESK. CDR3 length: 17 amino acids.

This clonotype appeared a single time. This chain connects TRBV5-1 to TRBJ1-4, with 11 positions matching TRBD1. The CDR3 loop spans 17 amino acids. The germline CDR1 and CDR2 sequences are SGHRS and YFSETQ. The V segment lost 0 bases and the J segment 10 bases; nucleotides outside the gene matches: 11. The DNA of the CDR3 is TGCGCCAGCAGCTTGGTAAACCTCGGGACAGGGGGACGAAAACTGTTTTTT. Encoded protein: CASSLVNLGTGGRKLFF.

This clonotype was seen more than once but under ten times. V gene TRBV4-3 combines with J gene TRBJ1-2; D is uncertain. In germline, CDR1 is LGHNA, CDR2 YSLEER. V lost 4 bases to trimming and J lost 7 bases, with 16 bases between them. The CDR3 loop spans 14 amino acids. Here the CDR3 DNA reads TGCGCCAGCAGCCTGCAATTTAGTTCGAGTGGCTACACCTTC. It encodes CASSLQFSSSGYTF.

The chain carries TRBV5-1 and TRBJ2-3; TRBD2 matches 7 bases. From germline, CDR1 is SGHRS and CDR2 YFSETQ. CDR3 length: 15 residues. V gave up 7 bases and J gave up 0 bases; unmatched junction bases: 8. CDR3 in amino acids: CASRNIGGSTDTQYF. In DNA form, the CDR3 reads TGCGCCAGCCGAAACATCGGGGGGAGCACAGATACGCAGTATTTT.

J is TRBJ2-1 and V is TRBV7-9, with D maybe TRBD1 (6 bases). Judging by the DNA end, TRBJ2-7 fits better; the J call may be wrong. The germline V gene encodes CDR1 SEHNR and CDR2 FQNEAQ (reference sequence). The CDR3 contains 17 residues. In DNA, the CDR3 is TGTGCCAGCAGGCAAGACAGGCAATGGAAGGGGGAAAATGAGCAGTACTTC. This codes for CASRQDRQWKGENEQYF.

The rearrangement uses TRBV7-2 and TRBJ1-5, with 8 positions matching TRBD1. The CDR3 covers 14 residues. CDR1 is SGHTA, CDR2 FQGNSA, per germline. After removal of 6 bases from V and 3 bases from J, the junction contained 4 bases not matched to a gene. CDR3 DNA: TGTGCCAGCAGACAGACAGGGGTCAATCAGCCCCAGCATTTT. As protein: CASRQTGVNQPQHF.

The CDR3 DNA reads TGTGCCAGCAGCTTCGTAGCGAGCTCCTACAATGAGCAGTACTTC. Amino acids: CASSFVASSYNEQYF. The rearrangement uses TRBV7-2 and TRBJ2-1, with a tentative D call TRBD2 (5 bases). TRBJ2-7 explains the end of the DNA better; the J call may be wrong. CDR1 and CDR2 (germline): SGHTA, FQGNSA. This CDR3 has 15 residues.

This chain uses TRBV29-1 with TRBJ1-1; no firm D call. CDR1 is SQVTM, CDR2 ANQGSEA, per germline. The CDR3 consists of 13 residues. The CDR3 coding sequence is TGCAGTTCAAGAGGCGGACCGAACACTGAAGCTTTCTTT. The encoded protein is CSSRGGPNTEAFF. The full variable domain, in which reference TRBV29-1 and TRBJ1-1 provide the parts outside the CDR3, is SAVISQKPSRDICQRGTSLTIQCQVDSQVTMMFWYRQQPGQSLTLIATANQGSEATYESGFVIDKFPISRPNLTFSTLTVSNMSPEDSSIYLCSSRGGPNTEAFFGQGTRLTVV.

This clonotype was seen once. The V and J genes are TRBV24-1 and TRBJ2-1; D not certain. CDR3 size: 12 residues. Trimming shortened V by 8 bases and J by 0 bases, and 4 bases separated the two germline ends. Germline CDR1 KGHDR, CDR2 SFDVKD. The CDR3 DNA sequence: TGTGCCACCAAGGGCTCCTACAATGAGCAGTTCTTC. Protein product: CATKGSYNEQFF.

Comment on this clonotype: One end of the junction is discordant with germline, which a read error may explain. The chain links TRBV7-9 to TRBJ2-7; TRBD2 matches at 8 bases. Germline CDR1 and CDR2: SEHNR and FQNEAQ (reference sequence). The CDR3 has 18 residues. The CDR3 here is CAGSDLSGLAGHPYEQYF. CDR3 bases: TGTGCCGGCAGCGATCTTTCGGGGCTAGCGGGCCATCCCTACGAGCAGTACTTC.

This clonotype has only one observation. V is TRBV24-1 and J is TRBJ1-2; TRBD1 matches 8 bases. The germline CDR1 and CDR2 sequences are KGHDR and SFDVKD. V dropped 3 bases and J dropped 3; count of bases not matched to a gene: 2. The CDR3 runs 14 residues. The CDR3 region is CATSDLQGDYGYTF. DNA for the CDR3: TGTGCCACCAGTGATCTACAGGGGGACTATGGCTACACCTTC.

V and J are TRBV29-1 and TRBJ2-5; 8 positions match TRBD1. The DNA matches TRBJ2-7 better at its end, which makes the J call doubtful. The CDR3 is made up of 13 amino acids. Germline assignment: CDR1 SQVTM and CDR2 ANQGSEA. The CDR3 sequence is CSVEGDRYNEQYF. The CDR3 DNA sequence: TGCAGCGTTGAAGGGGACAGGTATAACGAGCAGTACTTC.

The rearrangement joins TRBV4-2 to TRBJ2-7; weak D call: TRBD2 (6 bases). Germline V CDR1 and CDR2: LGHNA, YNFKEQ. The V end was cut by 8 bases, the J end by 0 bases, with 20 bases between. The CDR3 runs to 16 residues. CDR3 sequence reads: CASSRGVAVFSYEQYF. DNA for the CDR3: TGTGCCAGCTCACGTGGGGTAGCGGTATTCTCCTACGAGCAGTACTTC.

This clonotype has more than one count but fewer than ten. The gene calls are TRBV29-1 and TRBJ1-2; 7 nucleotides line up with TRBD1. The germline gives CDR1 SQVTM, CDR2 ANQGSEA. This CDR3 has 11 residues. V shed 7 bases, J shed 3 bases, and the junction held 2 bases outside the gene matches. The CDR3 is CSEGQDYGYTF. The CDR3 DNA is TGCAGCGAAGGACAGGACTATGGCTACACCTTC.

The genes are TRBV6-5 and TRBJ2-7; TRBD2 matches at 8 bases. Unmatched junction bases numbered 8, after V lost 6 bases and J lost 4 bases. The length of the CDR3 is 14 residues. CDR1 is MNHEY, CDR2 SVGAGI, per germline. The CDR3 loop is CASSFSGNGYEQYF. The CDR3 DNA is TGTGCCAGCAGCTTTAGCGGGAACGGATACGAGCAGTACTTC.

This clonotype came up a few times. The V call is TRBV12-3 or TRBV12-4, the J call TRBJ2-1; TRBD1 matches 8 bases. The CDR3 sequence is 15 residues long. V trimming: 7 bases; J trimming: 10 bases; junction bases outside the gene matches: 15. CDR3 DNA sequence: TGTGCCAGCATCAAAAGGGTCCAGGGGGCGGGGGAGCAGTTCTTC. It encodes CASIKRVQGAGEQFF.